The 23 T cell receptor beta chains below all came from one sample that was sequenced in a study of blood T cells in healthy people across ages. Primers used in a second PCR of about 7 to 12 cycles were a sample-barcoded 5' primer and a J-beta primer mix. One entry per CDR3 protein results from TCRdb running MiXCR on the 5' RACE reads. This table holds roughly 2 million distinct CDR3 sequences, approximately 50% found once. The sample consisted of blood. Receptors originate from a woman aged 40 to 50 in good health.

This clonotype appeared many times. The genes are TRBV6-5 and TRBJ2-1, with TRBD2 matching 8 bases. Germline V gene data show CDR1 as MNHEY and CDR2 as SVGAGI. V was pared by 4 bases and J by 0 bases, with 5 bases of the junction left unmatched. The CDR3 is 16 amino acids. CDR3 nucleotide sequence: TGTGCCAGCAGTTCCCTAGCGGGCTCCTCCTACAATGAGCAGTTCTTC. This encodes CASSSLAGSSYNEQFF.

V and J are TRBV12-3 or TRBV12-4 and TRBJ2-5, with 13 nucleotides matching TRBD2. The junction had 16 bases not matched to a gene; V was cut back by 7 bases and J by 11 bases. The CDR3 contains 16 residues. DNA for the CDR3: TGTGCCAGCACCTACAGACTAGCGGGGGGCTACAATGAGCAGTACTTC. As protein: CASTYRLAGGYNEQYF.

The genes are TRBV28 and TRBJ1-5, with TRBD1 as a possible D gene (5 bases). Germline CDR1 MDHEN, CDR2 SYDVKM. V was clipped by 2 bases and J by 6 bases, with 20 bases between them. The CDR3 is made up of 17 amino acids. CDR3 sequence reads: CASSLRVGGGGRQPQHF. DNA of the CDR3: TGTGCCAGCAGTTTAAGGGTTGGGGGAGGAGGGCGTCAGCCCCAGCATTTT. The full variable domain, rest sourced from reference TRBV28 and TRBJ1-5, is DVKVTQSSRYLVKRTGEKVFLECVQDMDHENMFWYRQDPGLGLRLIYFSYDVKMKEKGDIPEGYSVSREKKERFSLILESASTNQTSMYLCASSLRVGGGGRQPQHFGDGTRLSIL.

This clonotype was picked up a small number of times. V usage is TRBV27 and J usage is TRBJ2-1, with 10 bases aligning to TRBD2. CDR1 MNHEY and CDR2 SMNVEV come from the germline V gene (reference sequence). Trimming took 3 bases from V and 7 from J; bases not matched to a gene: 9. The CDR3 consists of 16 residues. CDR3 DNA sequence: TGTGCCAGCAGTTTCCTCCTAGCGGGGGATGGGAATGAGCAGTTCTTC. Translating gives CASSFLLAGDGNEQFF.

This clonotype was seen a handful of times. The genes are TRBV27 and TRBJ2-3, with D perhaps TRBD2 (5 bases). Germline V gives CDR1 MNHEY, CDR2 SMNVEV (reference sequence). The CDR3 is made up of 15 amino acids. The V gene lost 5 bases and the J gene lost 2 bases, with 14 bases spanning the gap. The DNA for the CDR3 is TGTGCCAGCAGTGCTGGACTGCTACTCACAGATACGCAGTATTTT. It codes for CASSAGLLLTDTQYF.

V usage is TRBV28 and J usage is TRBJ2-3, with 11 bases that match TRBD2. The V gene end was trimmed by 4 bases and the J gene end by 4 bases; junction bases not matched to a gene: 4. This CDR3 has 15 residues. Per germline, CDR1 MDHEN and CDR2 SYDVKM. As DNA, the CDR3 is TGTGCCAGCAGTTCCCCGGGACTAGCGGCAGATACGCAGTATTTT. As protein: CASSSPGLAADTQYF.

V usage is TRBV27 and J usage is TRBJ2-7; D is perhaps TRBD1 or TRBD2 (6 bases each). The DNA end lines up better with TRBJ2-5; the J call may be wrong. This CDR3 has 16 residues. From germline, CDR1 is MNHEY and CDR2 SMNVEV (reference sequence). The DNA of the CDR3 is TGTGCCAGCACCGCCCTAGGGGGGTCAGGTGAAGAGACCCAGTACTTC. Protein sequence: CASTALGGSGEETQYF.

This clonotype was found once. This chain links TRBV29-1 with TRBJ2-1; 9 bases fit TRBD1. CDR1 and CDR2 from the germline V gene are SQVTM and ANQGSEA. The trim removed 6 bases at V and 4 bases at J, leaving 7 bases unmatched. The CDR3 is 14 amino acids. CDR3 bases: TGCAGCGTGAAGGGGGGGACAGGGTACAATGAGCAGTTCTTC. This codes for CSVKGGTGYNEQFF.

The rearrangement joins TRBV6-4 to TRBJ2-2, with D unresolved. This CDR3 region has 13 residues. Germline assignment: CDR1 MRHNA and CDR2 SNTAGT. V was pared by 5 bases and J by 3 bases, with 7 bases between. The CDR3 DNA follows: TGTGCCAGCAGTAACCAGGACACCGGGGAGCTGTTTTTT. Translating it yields CASSNQDTGELFF.

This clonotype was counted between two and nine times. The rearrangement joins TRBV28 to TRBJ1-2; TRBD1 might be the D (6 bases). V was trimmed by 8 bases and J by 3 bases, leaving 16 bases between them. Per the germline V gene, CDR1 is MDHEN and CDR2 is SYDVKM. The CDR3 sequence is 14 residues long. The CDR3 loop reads CASGPQGRDYGYTF. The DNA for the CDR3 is TGTGCCAGCGGGCCACAGGGAAGGGACTATGGCTACACCTTC.

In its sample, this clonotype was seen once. The CDR3 DNA reads TGTGCCAGCAGGCGACTAGCGGAGGGGAATGAGCAGTTCTTC. It is translated as CASRRLAEGNEQFF. The chain links TRBV2 to TRBJ2-1, with 9 positions matching TRBD2. The CDR3 totals 14 residues. Trimming removed 6 bases from V and 7 bases from J; junction bases left unmatched: 7. Germline CDR1 and CDR2: SNHLY and FYNNEI. The whole variable domain, remainder taken from reference TRBV2 and TRBJ2-1, is EPEVTQTPSHQVTQMGQEVILRCVPISNHLYFYWYRQILGQKVEFLVSFYNNEISEKSEIFDDQFSVERPDGSNFTLKIRSTKLEDSAMYFCASRRLAEGNEQFFGPGTRLTVL.

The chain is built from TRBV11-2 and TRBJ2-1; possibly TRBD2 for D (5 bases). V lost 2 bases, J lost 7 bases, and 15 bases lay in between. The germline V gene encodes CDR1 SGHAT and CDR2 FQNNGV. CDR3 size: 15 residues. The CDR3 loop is CASSLTRLVGNEQFF. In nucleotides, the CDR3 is TGTGCCAGCAGCTTAACTAGACTTGTGGGGAATGAGCAGTTCTTC.

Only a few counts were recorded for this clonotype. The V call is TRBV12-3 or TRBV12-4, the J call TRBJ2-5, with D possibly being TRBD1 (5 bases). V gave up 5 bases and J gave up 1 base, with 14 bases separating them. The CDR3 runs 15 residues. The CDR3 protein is CASSTRGLLQETQYF. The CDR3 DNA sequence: TGTGCCAGCAGTACAAGGGGCCTCCTCCAAGAGACCCAGTACTTC.

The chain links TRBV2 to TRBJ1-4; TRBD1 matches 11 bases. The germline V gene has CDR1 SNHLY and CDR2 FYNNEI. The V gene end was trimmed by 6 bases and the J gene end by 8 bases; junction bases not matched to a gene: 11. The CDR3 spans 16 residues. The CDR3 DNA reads TGTGCCAGCAGCGTCCAATGGGACAGGGGGACCGAAAAACTGTTTTTT. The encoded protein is CASSVQWDRGTEKLFF.

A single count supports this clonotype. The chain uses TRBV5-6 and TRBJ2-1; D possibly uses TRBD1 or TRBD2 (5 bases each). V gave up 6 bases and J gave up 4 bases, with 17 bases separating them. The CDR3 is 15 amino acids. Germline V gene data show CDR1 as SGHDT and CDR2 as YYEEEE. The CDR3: CASTVDGGPYNEQFF. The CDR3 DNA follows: TGTGCCAGCACTGTCGATGGGGGACCTTACAATGAGCAGTTCTTC.

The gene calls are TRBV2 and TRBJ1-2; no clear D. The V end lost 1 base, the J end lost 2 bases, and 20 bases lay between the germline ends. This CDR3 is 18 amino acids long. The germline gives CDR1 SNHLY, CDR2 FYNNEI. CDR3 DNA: TGTGCCAGCAGTGAAGATAGAAGATGGGCAGGAGCAAACTATGGCTACACCTTC. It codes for CASSEDRRWAGANYGYTF.

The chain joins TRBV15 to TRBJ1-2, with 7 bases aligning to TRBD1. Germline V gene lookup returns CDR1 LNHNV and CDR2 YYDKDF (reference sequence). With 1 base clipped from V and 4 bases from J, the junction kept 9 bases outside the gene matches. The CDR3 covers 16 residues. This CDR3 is CATSRARQGELYGYTF. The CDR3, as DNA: TGTGCCACCAGCAGAGCTCGACAGGGAGAACTCTATGGCTACACCTTC.

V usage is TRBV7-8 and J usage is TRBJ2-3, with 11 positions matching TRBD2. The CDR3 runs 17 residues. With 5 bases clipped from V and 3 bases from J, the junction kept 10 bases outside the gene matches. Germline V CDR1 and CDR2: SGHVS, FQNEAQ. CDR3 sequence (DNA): TGTGCCAGCAGCCTTACATTAGCGGGGGGGCCAACAGATACGCAGTATTTT. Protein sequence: CASSLTLAGGPTDTQYF.

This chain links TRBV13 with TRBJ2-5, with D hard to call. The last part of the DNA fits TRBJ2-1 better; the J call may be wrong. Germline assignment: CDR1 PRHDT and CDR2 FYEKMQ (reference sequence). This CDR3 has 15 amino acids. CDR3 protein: CASSSGRPVQETQFF. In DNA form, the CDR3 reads TGTGCCAGCAGCTCCGGACGCCCGGTCCAAGAGACCCAGTTCTTC.

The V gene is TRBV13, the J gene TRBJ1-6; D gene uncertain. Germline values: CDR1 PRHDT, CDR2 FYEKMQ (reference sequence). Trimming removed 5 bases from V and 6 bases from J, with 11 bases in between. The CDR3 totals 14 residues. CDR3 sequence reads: CASSDRRGNSPLHF. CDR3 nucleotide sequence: TGTGCCAGCAGCGATCGGCGGGGTAATTCACCCCTCCACTTT.

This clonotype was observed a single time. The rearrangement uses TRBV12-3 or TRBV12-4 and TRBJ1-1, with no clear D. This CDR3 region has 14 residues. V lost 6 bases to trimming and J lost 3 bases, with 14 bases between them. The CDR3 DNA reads TGTGCCAGCAGAGCTTTGACATCCGACACTGAAGCTTTCTTT. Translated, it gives CASRALTSDTEAFF.

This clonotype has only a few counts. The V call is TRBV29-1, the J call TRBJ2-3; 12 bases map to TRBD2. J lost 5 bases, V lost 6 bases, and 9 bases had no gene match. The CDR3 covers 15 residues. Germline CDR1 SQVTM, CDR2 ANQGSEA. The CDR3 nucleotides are TGCAGCGTGGAACTAGCGGGGGGAAGGGGAGATACGCAGTATTTT. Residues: CSVELAGGRGDTQYF.

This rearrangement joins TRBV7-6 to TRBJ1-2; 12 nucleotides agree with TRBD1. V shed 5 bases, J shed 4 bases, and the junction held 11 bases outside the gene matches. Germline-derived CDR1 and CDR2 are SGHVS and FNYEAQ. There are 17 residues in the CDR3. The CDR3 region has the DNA TGTGCCAGCAGCGTCCTTTCGGGGACAGGGGGCACCTATGGCTACACCTTC. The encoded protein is CASSVLSGTGGTYGYTF.